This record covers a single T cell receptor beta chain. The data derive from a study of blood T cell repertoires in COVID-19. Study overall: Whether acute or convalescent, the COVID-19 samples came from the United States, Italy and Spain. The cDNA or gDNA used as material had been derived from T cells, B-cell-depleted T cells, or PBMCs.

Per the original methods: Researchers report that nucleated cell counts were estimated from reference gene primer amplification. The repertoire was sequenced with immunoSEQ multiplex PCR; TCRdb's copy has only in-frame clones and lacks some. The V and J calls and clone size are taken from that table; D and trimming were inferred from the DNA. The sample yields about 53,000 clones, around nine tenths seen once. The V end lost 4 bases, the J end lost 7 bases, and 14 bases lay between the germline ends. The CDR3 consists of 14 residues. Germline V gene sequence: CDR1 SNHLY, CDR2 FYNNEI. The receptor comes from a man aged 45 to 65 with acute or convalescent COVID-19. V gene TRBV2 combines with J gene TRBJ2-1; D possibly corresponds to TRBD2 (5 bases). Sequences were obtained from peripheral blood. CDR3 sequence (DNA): TGTGCCAGCAGTGCTTACCTATCGGGGAATGAGCAGTTCTTC. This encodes CASSAYLSGNEQFF.